A selection of T cell receptor beta chains follows, all from one sample in a study of cytomegalovirus exposure and HLA in healthy donors. Some clones are missing from TCRdb's copy, which holds only in-frame ones; the method was immunoSEQ multiplex PCR. Of approximately 150,000 clones detected, about three quarters appear once; the ten largest clones hold 2.6%. Sample: PBMCs. The receptors come from a woman in her thirties or forties in good health and CMV-seropositive. Each CDR3 is given with its conserved first and last residue. Each record gives: CDR3 protein, CDR3 DNA, J gene, V gene, CDR3 length, D gene, clone size. A D gene is named only where the DNA matches it firmly. Only part of the rows carry a size: once, few, many, or a class if the clone is expanded.

CDR3aa: CASSSGGTYEQYF
CDR3nt: TGTGCCAGCAGCTCGGGGGGAACCTACGAGCAGTACTTC
j_gene: TRBJ2-7
v_gene: TRBV13
len: 13
d_gene: TRBD2
abundance: .

CDR3aa: CASSFTGTGGETQYF
CDR3nt: TGTGCCAGCAGCTTCACCGGGACAGGGGGAGAGACCCAGTACTTC
j_gene: TRBJ2-5
v_gene: TRBV7-9
len: 15
d_gene: TRBD1
abundance: .

CDR3aa: CASSWGGSGYTF
CDR3nt: TGTGCCAGCAGCTGGGGGGGGAGCGGCTACACCTTC
j_gene: TRBJ1-2
v_gene: TRBV5-8
len: 12
d_gene: .
abundance: .

CDR3aa: CASSPGIGDHYEQYF
CDR3nt: TGTGCCAGTAGTCCAGGAATAGGTGACCACTACGAGCAGTACTTC
j_gene: TRBJ2-7
v_gene: TRBV19
len: 15
d_gene: .
abundance: .

CDR3aa: CASSFLAGGLNEQFF
CDR3nt: TGTGCCAGCAGCTTTCTAGCGGGGGGCCTTAATGAGCAGTTCTTC
j_gene: TRBJ2-1
v_gene: TRBV7-2
len: 15
d_gene: TRBD2
abundance: .

CDR3aa: CASSVIAGGRGTGELFF
CDR3nt: TGTGCCAGCAGCGTTATAGCGGGAGGGAGAGGAACCGGGGAGCTGTTTTTT
j_gene: TRBJ2-2
v_gene: TRBV9
len: 17
d_gene: TRBD2
abundance: few

CDR3aa: CASSLDLSGKSTDTQYF
CDR3nt: TGTGCCAGTAGTCTTGACCTGAGCGGGAAGAGCACAGATACGCAGTATTTT
j_gene: TRBJ2-3
v_gene: TRBV19
len: 17
d_gene: TRBD2
abundance: .

CDR3aa: CASETGASYEQYF
CDR3nt: TGTGCCAGCGAGACAGGGGCCTCCTACGAGCAGTACTTC
j_gene: TRBJ2-7
v_gene: TRBV28
len: 13
d_gene: TRBD1
abundance: once

CDR3aa: CASSPGQGRNEQFF
CDR3nt: TGCGCCAGCAGCCCGGGACAGGGACGCAATGAGCAGTTCTTC
j_gene: TRBJ2-1
v_gene: TRBV4-1
len: 14
d_gene: TRBD1
abundance: .

CDR3aa: CASSWILAGGDYEQYF
CDR3nt: TGTGCCAGCAGCTGGATTCTAGCGGGAGGGGACTACGAGCAGTACTTC
j_gene: TRBJ2-7
v_gene: TRBV5-6
len: 16
d_gene: TRBD2
abundance: .

CDR3aa: CASSLGRGASGSHNNEQFF
CDR3nt: TGTGCCAGCAGCTTAGGAAGAGGAGCGAGCGGGAGTCACAACAATGAGCAGTTCTTC
j_gene: TRBJ2-1
v_gene: TRBV7-9
len: 19
d_gene: TRBD2
abundance: .

CDR3aa: CASSPTGQLYGYTF
CDR3nt: TGTGCCAGCTCACCGACGGGTCAACTCTATGGCTACACCTTC
j_gene: TRBJ1-2
v_gene: TRBV18
len: 14
d_gene: .
abundance: .

CDR3aa: CASSLGTDNQPQHF
CDR3nt: TGTGCCAGCTCACTCGGGACAGACAATCAGCCCCAGCATTTT
j_gene: TRBJ1-5
v_gene: TRBV18
len: 14
d_gene: TRBD1
abundance: .

CDR3aa: CASSLDGVYNSPLHF
CDR3nt: TGTGCCAGCAGCTTAGACGGGGTATATAATTCACCCCTCCACTTT
j_gene: TRBJ1-6
v_gene: TRBV7-9
len: 15
d_gene: .
abundance: .

CDR3aa: CASSQIDRMNTEAFF
CDR3nt: TGCGCCAGCAGCCAGATTGACAGGATGAACACTGAAGCTTTCTTT
j_gene: TRBJ1-1
v_gene: TRBV4-1
len: 15
d_gene: .
abundance: .

CDR3aa: CASSWTDGGAYEQFF
CDR3nt: TGTGCCAGCAGCTGGACGGACGGGGGGGCATATGAGCAGTTCTTC
j_gene: TRBJ2-1
v_gene: TRBV11-2
len: 15
d_gene: TRBD2
abundance: .

CDR3aa: CASSPWTSRSSYNEQFF
CDR3nt: TGCGCCAGCAGCCCTTGGACTTCCAGGAGCTCCTACAATGAGCAGTTCTTC
j_gene: TRBJ2-1
v_gene: TRBV10-2
len: 17
d_gene: .
abundance: few